This T cell receptor beta chain comes out of a study of blood T cell repertoires in COVID-19. Study-wide context: Samples representing acute and convalescent COVID-19 were sourced from the United States, Italy and Spain.

Participants' reported clinical history set cohort assignment. Original handling: Reference gene primers were amplified, and this amplification served to estimate nucleated cell counts. This table comes from immunoSEQ multiplex PCR, and its TCRdb copy is limited to in-frame clones, with some not included. V and J calls and clone size are as listed in that table; D and trimming were resolved from the DNA. The sample consists of approximately 300,000 clones, roughly 89% of them appearing once. In germline, CDR1 is SGHAT, CDR2 FQNNGV. The CDR3 contains 14 residues. Trimming took off 2 bases at V and 8 bases at J, with 13 bases between the two ends.

The sequence was obtained from a woman aged 25 to 39 who had recovered from COVID-19. V is TRBV11-2 and J is TRBJ2-1; no clear D gene. Material: PBMCs or T cells enriched from blood (not recorded which). The DNA for the CDR3 is TGTGCCAGCAGCTTATATCCCCCGCCGGATGAGCAGTTCTTC. Translating it yields CASSLYPPPDEQFF.